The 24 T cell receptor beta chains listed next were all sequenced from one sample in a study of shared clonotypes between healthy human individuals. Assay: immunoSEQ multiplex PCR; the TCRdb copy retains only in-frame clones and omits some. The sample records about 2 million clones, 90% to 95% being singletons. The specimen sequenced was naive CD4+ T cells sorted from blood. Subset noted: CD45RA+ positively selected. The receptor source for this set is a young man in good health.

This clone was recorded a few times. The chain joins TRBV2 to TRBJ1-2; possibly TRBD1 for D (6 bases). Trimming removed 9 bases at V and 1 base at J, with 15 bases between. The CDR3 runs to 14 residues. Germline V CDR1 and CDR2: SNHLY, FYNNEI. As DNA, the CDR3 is TGTGCCAGAGGGGGTACAGTTGGTAACTATGGCTACACCTTC. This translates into CARGGTVGNYGYTF.

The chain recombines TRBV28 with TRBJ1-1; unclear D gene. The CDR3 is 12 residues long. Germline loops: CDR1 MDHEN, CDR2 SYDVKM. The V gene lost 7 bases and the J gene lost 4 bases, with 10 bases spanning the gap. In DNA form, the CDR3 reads TGTGCCAGCACGGGAGGTGGCACTGAAGCTTTCTTT. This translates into CASTGGGTEAFF.

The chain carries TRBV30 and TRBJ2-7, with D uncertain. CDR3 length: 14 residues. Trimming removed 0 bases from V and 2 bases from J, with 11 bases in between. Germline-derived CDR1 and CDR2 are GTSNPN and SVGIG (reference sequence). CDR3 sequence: CAWSVSSPTYEQYF. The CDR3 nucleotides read TGTGCCTGGAGTGTTTCCAGCCCAACCTACGAGCAGTACTTC.

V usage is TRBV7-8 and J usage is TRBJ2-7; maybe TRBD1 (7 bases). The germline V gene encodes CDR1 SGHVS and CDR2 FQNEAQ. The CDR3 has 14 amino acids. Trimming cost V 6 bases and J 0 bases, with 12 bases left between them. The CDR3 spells CASRPGGSSYEQYF. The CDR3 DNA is TGTGCCAGCAGGCCAGGGGGGAGCTCCTACGAGCAGTACTTC.

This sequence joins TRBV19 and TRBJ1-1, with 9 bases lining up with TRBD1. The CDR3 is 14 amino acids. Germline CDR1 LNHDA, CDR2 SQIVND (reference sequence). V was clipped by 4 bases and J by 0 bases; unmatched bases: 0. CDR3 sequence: CASSRTGVNTEAFF. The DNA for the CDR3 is TGTGCCAGTAGTAGGACAGGGGTGAACACTGAAGCTTTCTTT.

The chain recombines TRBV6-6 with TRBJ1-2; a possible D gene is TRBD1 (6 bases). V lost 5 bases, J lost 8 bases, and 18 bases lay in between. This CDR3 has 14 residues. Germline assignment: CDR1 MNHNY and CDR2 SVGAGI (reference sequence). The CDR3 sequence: CASSRTASGEGYTF. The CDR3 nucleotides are TGTGCCAGCAGTAGGACAGCTTCGGGGGAGGGCTACACCTTC.

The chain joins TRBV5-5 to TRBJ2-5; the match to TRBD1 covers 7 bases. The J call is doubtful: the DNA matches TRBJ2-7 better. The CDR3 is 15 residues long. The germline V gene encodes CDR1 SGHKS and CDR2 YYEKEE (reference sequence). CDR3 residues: CASSLLGDRAYEQYF. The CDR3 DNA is TGTGCCAGCAGCTTGCTCGGAGACAGGGCCTACGAGCAGTACTTC.

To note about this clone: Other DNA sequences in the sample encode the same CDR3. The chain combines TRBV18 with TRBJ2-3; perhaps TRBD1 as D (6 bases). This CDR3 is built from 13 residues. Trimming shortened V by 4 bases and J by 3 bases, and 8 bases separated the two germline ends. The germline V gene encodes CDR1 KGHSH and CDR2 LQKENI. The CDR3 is CASSQQGTDTQYF. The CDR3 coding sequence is TGTGCCAGCTCACAGCAGGGGACAGATACGCAGTATTTT.

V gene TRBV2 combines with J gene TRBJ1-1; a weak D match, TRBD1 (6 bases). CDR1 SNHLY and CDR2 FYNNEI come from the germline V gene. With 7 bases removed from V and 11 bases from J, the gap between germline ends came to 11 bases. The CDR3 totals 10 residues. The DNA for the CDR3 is TGTGCCAGCATACAGGGCATCGCTTTCTTT. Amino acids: CASIQGIAFF.

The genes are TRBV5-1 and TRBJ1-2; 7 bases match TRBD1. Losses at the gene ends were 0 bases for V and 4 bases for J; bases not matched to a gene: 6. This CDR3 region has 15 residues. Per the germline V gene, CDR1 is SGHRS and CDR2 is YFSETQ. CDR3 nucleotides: TGCGCCAGCAGCTTGGTCGACAGGGTGAGCTATGGCTACACCTTC. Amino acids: CASSLVDRVSYGYTF.

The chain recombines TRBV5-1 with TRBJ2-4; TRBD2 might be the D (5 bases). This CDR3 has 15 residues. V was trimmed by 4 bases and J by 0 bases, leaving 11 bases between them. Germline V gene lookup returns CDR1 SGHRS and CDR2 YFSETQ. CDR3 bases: TGCGCCAGCAGCCCGGACTTACTAGCCAAAAACATTCAGTACTTC. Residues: CASSPDLLAKNIQYF.

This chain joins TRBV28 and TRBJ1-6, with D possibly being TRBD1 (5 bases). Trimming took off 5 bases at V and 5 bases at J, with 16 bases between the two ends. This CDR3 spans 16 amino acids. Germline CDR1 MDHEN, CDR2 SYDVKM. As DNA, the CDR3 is TGTGCCAGCAGTCCAGGGACCCTTTTGCATAATTCACCCCTCCACTTT. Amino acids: CASSPGTLLHNSPLHF.

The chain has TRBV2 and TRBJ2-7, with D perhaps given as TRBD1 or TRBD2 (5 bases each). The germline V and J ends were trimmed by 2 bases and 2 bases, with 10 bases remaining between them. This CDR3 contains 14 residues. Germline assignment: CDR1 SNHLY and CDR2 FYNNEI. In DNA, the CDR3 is TGTGCCAGCAGTGAAAGGGACGGACCCTACGAGCAGTACTTC. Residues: CASSERDGPYEQYF.

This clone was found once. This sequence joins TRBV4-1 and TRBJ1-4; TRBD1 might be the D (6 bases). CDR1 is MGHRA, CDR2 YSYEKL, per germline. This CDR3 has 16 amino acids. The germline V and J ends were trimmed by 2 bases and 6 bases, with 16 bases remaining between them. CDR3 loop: CASSQSRGQTYEKLFF. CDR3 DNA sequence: TGCGCCAGCAGCCAATCAAGAGGACAGACGTATGAAAAACTGTTTTTT.

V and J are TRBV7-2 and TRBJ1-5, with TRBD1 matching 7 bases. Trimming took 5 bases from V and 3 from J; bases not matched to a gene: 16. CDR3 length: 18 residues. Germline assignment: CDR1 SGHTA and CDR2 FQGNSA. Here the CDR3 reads CASSAYRGGGSPNQPQHF. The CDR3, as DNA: TGTGCCAGCAGCGCATACAGGGGTGGCGGAAGCCCCAATCAGCCCCAGCATTTT.

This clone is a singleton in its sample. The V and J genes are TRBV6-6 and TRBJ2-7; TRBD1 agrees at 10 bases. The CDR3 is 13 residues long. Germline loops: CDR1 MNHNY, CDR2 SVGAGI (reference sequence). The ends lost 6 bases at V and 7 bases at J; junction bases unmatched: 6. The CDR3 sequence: CASSRQGAGEQYF. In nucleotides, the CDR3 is TGTGCCAGCAGCCGACAGGGGGCCGGGGAGCAGTACTTC.

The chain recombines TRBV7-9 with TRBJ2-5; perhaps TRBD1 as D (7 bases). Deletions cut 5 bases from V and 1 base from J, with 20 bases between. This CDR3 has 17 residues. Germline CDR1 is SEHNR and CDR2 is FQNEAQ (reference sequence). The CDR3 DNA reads TGTGCCAGCAGCCCCCGACAGGGTGGGGGGACCCAAGAGACCCAGTACTTC. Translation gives CASSPRQGGGTQETQYF.

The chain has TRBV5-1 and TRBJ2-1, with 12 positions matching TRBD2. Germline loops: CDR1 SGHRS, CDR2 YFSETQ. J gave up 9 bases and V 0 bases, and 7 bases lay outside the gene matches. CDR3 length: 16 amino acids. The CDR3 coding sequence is TGCGCCAGCAGCTTGGCGACTAGCGGGGGAGGGACTGAGCAGTTCTTC. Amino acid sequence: CASSLATSGGGTEQFF. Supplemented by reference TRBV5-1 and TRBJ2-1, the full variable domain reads KAGVTQTPRYLIKTRGQQVTLSCSPISGHRSVSWYQQTPGQGLQFLFEYFSETQRNKGNFPGRFSGRQFSNSRSEMNVSTLELGDSALYLCASSLATSGGGTEQFFGPGTRLTVL.

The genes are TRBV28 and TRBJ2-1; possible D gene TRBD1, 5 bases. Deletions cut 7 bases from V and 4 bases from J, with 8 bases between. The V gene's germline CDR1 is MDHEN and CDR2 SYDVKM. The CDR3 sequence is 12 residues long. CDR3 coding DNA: TGTGCCAGCACCCCAGGGTACAATGAGCAGTTCTTC. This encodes CASTPGYNEQFF.

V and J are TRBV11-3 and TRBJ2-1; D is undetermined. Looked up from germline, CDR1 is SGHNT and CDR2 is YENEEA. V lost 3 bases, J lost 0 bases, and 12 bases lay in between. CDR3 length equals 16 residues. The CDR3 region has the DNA TGTGCCAGCAGCTTGGCCCTACCGAGCTCCTACAATGAGCAGTTCTTC. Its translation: CASSLALPSSYNEQFF. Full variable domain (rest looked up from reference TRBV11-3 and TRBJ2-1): EAGVVQSPRYKIIEKKQPVAFWCNPISGHNTLYWYLQNLGQGPELLIRYENEEAVDDSQLPKDRFSAERLKGVDSTLKIQPAELGDSAVYLCASSLALPSSYNEQFFGPGTRLTVL.

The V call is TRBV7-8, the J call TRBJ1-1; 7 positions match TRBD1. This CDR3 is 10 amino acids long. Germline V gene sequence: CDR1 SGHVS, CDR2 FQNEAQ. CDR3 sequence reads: CEGANTEAFF. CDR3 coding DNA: TGTGAGGGGGCGAACACTGAAGCTTTCTTT.

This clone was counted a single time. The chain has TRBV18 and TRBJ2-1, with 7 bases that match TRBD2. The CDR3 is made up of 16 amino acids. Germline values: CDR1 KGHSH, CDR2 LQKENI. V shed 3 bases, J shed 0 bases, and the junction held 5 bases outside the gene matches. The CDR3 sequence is CASSPSGTASYNEQFF. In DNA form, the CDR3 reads TGTGCCAGCTCACCGAGCGGGACCGCCTCCTACAATGAGCAGTTCTTC.

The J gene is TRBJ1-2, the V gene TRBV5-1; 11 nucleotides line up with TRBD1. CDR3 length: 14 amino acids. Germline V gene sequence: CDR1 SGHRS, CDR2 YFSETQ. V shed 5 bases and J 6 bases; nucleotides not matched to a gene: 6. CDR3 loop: CASSLGTGGNGYTF. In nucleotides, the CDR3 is TGCGCCAGCAGTCTCGGGACAGGGGGTAATGGCTACACCTTC.

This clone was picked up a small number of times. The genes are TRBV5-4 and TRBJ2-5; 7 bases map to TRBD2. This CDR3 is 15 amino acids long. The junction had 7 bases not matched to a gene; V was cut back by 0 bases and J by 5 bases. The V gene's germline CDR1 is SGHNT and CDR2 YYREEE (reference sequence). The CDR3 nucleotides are TGTGCCAGCAGCTTGGGGGTAGCGGGCCCGGAGACCCAGTACTTC. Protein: CASSLGVAGPETQYF.